These 14 T cell receptor beta chains originate from one sample sequenced in a study of OX40 agonist ivuxolimab in advanced cancers. Only in-frame clones appear in the TCRdb table, and some are missing; sequencing was by immunoSEQ multiplex PCR. The table has fewer than 35,000 clones, around nine tenths seen once. The input for sequencing was CD4+ or CD8+ T cells sorted from blood, taken in a trial of the OX40 agonist ivuxolimab. All receptors derive from an adult with an advanced solid tumor such as melanoma, head and neck, liver or kidney cancer.

The chain has TRBV7-6 and TRBJ2-3; D remains unclear. CDR3 length equals 17 residues. Deletions cut 0 bases from V and 0 bases from J, with 13 bases between. Germline loops: CDR1 SGHVS, CDR2 FNYEAQ. The CDR3 DNA reads TGTGCCAGCAGCTTAGCCCACGGGCTAACTAGCACAGATACGCAGTATTTT. This codes for CASSLAHGLTSTDTQYF.

This chain links TRBV29-1 with TRBJ2-7, with a tentative D call TRBD2 (5 bases). The CDR3 runs 14 residues. The germline CDR1 and CDR2 sequences are SQVTM and ANQGSEA. Trimming cost V 6 bases and J 4 bases, with 19 bases left between them. The CDR3 bases are TGCAGCGTCGACGGAGGTGCGACGGCTTACGAGCAGTACTTC. Translated, it gives CSVDGGATAYEQYF.

The chain couples TRBV19 to TRBJ1-2; D gene uncertain. CDR1 is LNHDA, CDR2 SQIVND, per germline (reference sequence). Trimming removed 3 bases at V and 0 bases at J, with 11 bases between. The CDR3 covers 15 residues. Here the CDR3 reads CASSIGQTPNYGYTF. The CDR3 nucleotides are TGTGCCAGTAGTATCGGGCAGACCCCTAACTATGGCTACACCTTC.

This clone was seen only a few times. In nucleotides, the CDR3 is TGCGCCAGCAGCCCGAGAGGGTACCTCAATCAGCCCCAGCATTTT. Its protein product is CASSPRGYLNQPQHF. This sequence joins TRBV4-1 and TRBJ1-5; D ambiguous. The V gene lost 4 bases and the J gene lost 3 bases, with 13 bases spanning the gap. Germline V CDR1 and CDR2: MGHRA, YSYEKL. The CDR3 spans 15 residues.

The chain employs TRBV29-1 and TRBJ2-2; 10 nucleotides align to TRBD1. J was trimmed by 1 base and V by 7 bases; bases with no gene match: 6. The CDR3 contains 15 residues. Germline V gene sequence: CDR1 SQVTM, CDR2 ANQGSEA. In DNA form, the CDR3 reads TGCAGCGGCCTCGGGACAGGGGAGAACACCGGGGAGCTGTTTTTT. Its protein is CSGLGTGENTGELFF.

This chain uses TRBV13 with TRBJ2-2; D is unclear. Germline CDR1 and CDR2: PRHDT and FYEKMQ (reference sequence). Deletions cut 10 bases from V and 1 base from J, with 13 bases between. CDR3 length: 14 amino acids. The CDR3 sequence is CATRRTENTGELFF. CDR3 DNA sequence: TGTGCCACCCGGCGGACGGAGAACACCGGGGAGCTGTTTTTT.

The chain combines TRBV7-9 with TRBJ2-1; 9 nucleotides match TRBD1. With V trimmed by 1 base and J by 8 bases, 12 bases remained unmatched. CDR3 length: 17 amino acids. Germline CDR1 is SEHNR and CDR2 is FQNEAQ (reference sequence). The CDR3 spells CASSLVEQGASKDEQFF. The CDR3 region has the DNA TGTGCCAGCAGCTTAGTGGAACAGGGGGCAAGTAAGGATGAGCAGTTCTTC.

V gene TRBV11-1 combines with J gene TRBJ2-1, with 12 bases fitting TRBD2. Per germline, CDR1 SGHAT and CDR2 FQDESV (reference sequence). V lost 6 bases and J lost 5; bases outside the gene matches: 5. The CDR3 extends over 15 amino acids. CDR3 protein: CASRTGLAGHNEQFF. The CDR3 DNA sequence: TGTGCCAGCAGAACCGGACTAGCGGGACACAATGAGCAGTTCTTC.

This rearrangement joins TRBV4-1 to TRBJ2-7; D possibly matches TRBD1 or TRBD2 (5 bases each). The CDR3 length is 16 residues. The V gene's germline CDR1 is MGHRA and CDR2 YSYEKL. The V and J ends lost 1 base and 4 bases respectively, with 17 bases between them. In nucleotides, the CDR3 is TGCGCCAGCAGCCAAGGGGGAGACAGATCCCAATACGAGCAGTACTTC. It yields the protein CASSQGGDRSQYEQYF.

This clone was observed a single time. The genes are TRBV6-4 and TRBJ2-3; no firm D call. V dropped 3 bases and J dropped 0 bases, with 10 bases sitting between them. Germline CDR1 and CDR2: MRHNA and SNTAGT. This CDR3 has 15 residues. CDR3 residues: CASSEYVSSTDTQYF. For the CDR3, the DNA is TGTGCCAGCAGTGAGTACGTATCCAGCACAGATACGCAGTATTTT.

This chain connects TRBV9 to TRBJ2-1; D perhaps matches TRBD1 (5 bases). The CDR3 totals 13 residues. Germline V gives CDR1 SGDLS, CDR2 YYNGEE. V dropped 4 bases and J dropped 8 bases, with 13 bases sitting between them. CDR3 sequence reads: CASSPQGLDEQFF. The CDR3 DNA is TGTGCCAGCAGCCCCCAGGGCCTCGATGAGCAGTTCTTC.

V gene TRBV7-3 combines with J gene TRBJ2-3; tentatively, D is TRBD1 or TRBD2 (6 bases each). There are 15 residues in the CDR3. Germline V gene lookup returns CDR1 SGHTA and CDR2 FQGTGA. V was clipped by 2 bases and J by 4 bases, with 13 bases between them. The CDR3, as DNA: TGTGCCAGCAGCTTACTAGGGGGGTATGCAGATACGCAGTATTTT. It is translated as CASSLLGGYADTQYF.

This clone was seen once. The chain couples TRBV7-8 to TRBJ2-7; D is tentatively TRBD1 or TRBD2 (5 bases each). There are 14 residues in the CDR3. CDR1 SGHVS and CDR2 FQNEAQ come from the germline V gene. With 1 base removed from V and 7 bases from J, the gap between germline ends came to 14 bases. DNA of the CDR3: TGTGCCAGCAGCTTAGGGGACCCCCTGTGGGAGCAGTACTTC. Translating gives CASSLGDPLWEQYF.

This clone has more than one count but fewer than ten. A read error may account for a junction end that differs from germline. This sequence joins TRBV6-4 and TRBJ1-5; tentatively, D is TRBD1 (5 bases). The CDR3 contains 14 residues. Looked up from germline, CDR1 is MRHNA and CDR2 is SNTAGT. CDR3 protein: CAGRAWSGDQPQHF. In DNA, the CDR3 is TGTGCCGGCAGGGCCTGGTCTGGGGATCAGCCCCAGCATTTT.